The rows below give T cell receptor beta chains drawn from one sample of a study of T-cell reconstitution after alpha-beta-depleted transplantation in children. TCRdb re-analysed the PCR reads in MiXCR, keeping a single row per CDR3 protein. The table lists fewer than 1 million distinct CDR3 sequences, roughly 15% of them singletons. The sequencing used PBMCs, mostly from graft donor cells, collected 360 days after TCRalphabeta/CD19-depleted stem cell transplant. Source of these receptors: a male patient under 18 who had a stem cell transplant for acute lymphoblastic leukemia, so the T cells may come from the graft donor. Both conserved end residues are part of each CDR3.

j_gene	len	v_gene	CDR3aa
TRBJ2-1	15	TRBV18	CASSPGQGAGNEQFF
TRBJ2-7	14	TRBV16	CASSQSASTYEQYF
TRBJ2-1	17	TRBV12-3/TRBV12-4	CASSLIGGRRPYNEQFF
TRBJ2-1	21	TRBV6-2/TRBV6-3	CASSYSRPGLAGGISYNEQFF
TRBJ2-7	14	TRBV20-1	CSAIGRLAGYEQYF
TRBJ2-1	15	TRBV11-3	CASSLTRRSYNEQFF
TRBJ1-1	20	TRBV4-1	CASLRGTSRIRQGEKSEAFF
TRBJ2-1	16	TRBV6-5	CASSWSRTGVGNEQFF
TRBJ1-1	15	TRBV30	CALDRGALKNTEAFF
TRBJ1-1	15	TRBV27	CASSFWSGKNTEAFF
TRBJ2-3	15	TRBV12-3/TRBV12-4	CASSRRKRNTDTQYF
TRBJ2-4	15	TRBV11-2	CASSLDYTGAHIQYF
TRBJ1-3	16	TRBV5-1	CASSLGTGNSGNTIYF
TRBJ2-7	15	TRBV4-2	CASSRFGTASYEQYF
TRBJ2-1	16	TRBV5-1	CASSSFIHLGGAEQFF
TRBJ1-2	14	TRBV5-1	CASSLGPWVNGYTF
TRBJ2-1	15	TRBV11-2	CASSLASGSSYEQFF
TRBJ2-7	14	TRBV5-1	CASSTGTGIYEQYF
TRBJ2-1	16	TRBV6-2/TRBV6-3	CASRELGGSSYNEQFF
TRBJ2-7	13	TRBV20-1	CSASGGIVYEQYF
TRBJ2-1	16	TRBV5-1	CASSTGLAGYYNEQFF
TRBJ2-7	16	TRBV2	CASSDLGRERTYEQYF
TRBJ2-7	17	TRBV6-2/TRBV6-3	CASKDPRTSGRLVGQYF
TRBJ1-1	18	TRBV5-1	CASSLGFSGIGGTTEAFF
TRBJ2-1	15	TRBV5-1	CASSPGTGGINEQFF
TRBJ2-3	19	TRBV10-3	CAISVRDRGLAPLTDTQYF
TRBJ1-2	10	TRBV29-1	CSVPDYGYTF
TRBJ2-7	16	TRBV4-2	CASSQGIAEEGYEQYF
TRBJ2-1	16	TRBV9	CASSVFRTGAYNEQFF
TRBJ2-3	14	TRBV29-1	CSVTEWRGTDTQYF
TRBJ2-7	16	TRBV11-2	CASSRKGSGVIYEQYF
TRBJ2-1	15	TRBV20-1	CSARPQVPSYNEQFF
TRBJ2-1	13	TRBV24-1	CATSPSRGNEQFF
TRBJ1-4	14	TRBV6-1	CASSRRQGGEKLFF
TRBJ2-3	16	TRBV18	CASSPAWGPYTDTQYF
TRBJ2-7	16	TRBV20-1	CSAITGGDVAYYEQYF
TRBJ2-4	15	TRBV3-1	CASSLLLGQKNIQYF
TRBJ2-5	12	TRBV20-1	CSAPLQGETQYF
TRBJ2-3	17	TRBV5-6	CASSLSVTSGKTDTQYF
TRBJ2-5	16	TRBV9	CASSASGVRGQETQYF
TRBJ2-6	18	TRBV11-2	CASSLGRTRDSGANVLTF
TRBJ2-7	15	TRBV5-1	CASSLAPTGFVEQYF
TRBJ2-1	20	TRBV21-1	CASNRFQAGGRRVFYNEQFF
TRBJ2-5	11	TRBV10-3	CAISSKETQYF
TRBJ2-4	17	TRBV7-8	CASSFKGGGRLSDIQYF
TRBJ2-5	15	TRBV18	CASSPLVGPQETQYF
TRBJ2-7	15	TRBV19	CASNGNFGSPYEQYF
TRBJ1-5	16	TRBV4-1	CASSQLPGMANQPQHF